These 10 T cell receptor beta chains were sequenced from one sample in a study of vaccination and CD4 T cells after COVID-19 (dated by TCRdb to about 2022). In the paper's terms, the treatment or condition label means: roughly 10-day PBMC culture with coronavirus spike peptide pools or control peptides (ViraFEST assay). The protocol used for the library was PCR. These reads were obtained on an Illumina iSeq 100. TCR sequencing of DNA from cultured CD4+ T cells used the Oncomine TCR Beta short-read assay at the Johns Hopkins FTIC core. TCRdb cleaned the public reads at Q25 with fastp, built clones with MiXCR and kept in-frame beta chains. Rows are unified per CDR3 protein, each entry keeping the most common DNA and genes. This sample gives more than 6,500 distinct CDR3 sequences in total; 73% of them show up just once. Approximately 15% of the sample goes to the ten largest clones. What these receptors recognize is not known.

Sequencing was done on a sample of CD4+ T cells from blood, cultured in vitro. Source of these receptors: a human donor who had recovered from COVID-19.

This chain connects TRBV28 to TRBJ1-2; the D is unclear. V shed 7 bases and J shed 0 bases, with 12 bases lying between them. The V gene's germline CDR1 is MDHEN and CDR2 SYDVKM. The CDR3 totals 14 residues. CDR3 DNA: TGTGCCAGCATTGCGGGTGGAGCTAACTATGGCTACACCTTC. Its translation is CASIAGGANYGYTF.

This rearrangement joins TRBV2 to TRBJ2-3; tentative D call: TRBD2 (6 bases). Trimming pared 8 bases from V and 6 bases from J, leaving 9 bases between. Germline V gives CDR1 SNHLY, CDR2 FYNNEI. The CDR3 runs 11 residues. CDR3 region: CASRGSDTQYF. The CDR3, as DNA: TGTGCCAGCCGGGGGTCGGATACGCAGTATTTT.

The chain combines TRBV20-1 with TRBJ1-1; D remains ambiguous. The CDR3 runs to 13 residues. The germline V and J ends were trimmed by 5 bases and 2 bases, with 12 bases remaining between them. Germline CDR1 and CDR2: DFQATT and SNEGSKA (reference sequence). CDR3 loop: CSAPRGTNTEAFF. The CDR3 region has the DNA TGCAGTGCTCCCCGGGGTACCAACACTGAAGCTTTCTTT.

This clonotype occurred once. The chain uses TRBV28 and TRBJ1-1, with a possible D match to TRBD1 (6 bases). V dropped 4 bases and J dropped 4 bases, with 16 bases sitting between them. The CDR3 runs 15 residues. Germline lookup yields CDR1 MDHEN and CDR2 SYDVKM. CDR3 in amino acids: CASSSGGAMFTEAFF. The CDR3 DNA sequence: TGTGCCAGCAGTTCCGGGGGCGCGATGTTCACTGAAGCTTTCTTT.

The CDR3 spells CASKLGGSRGPFF. CDR3 bases: TGTGCCAGCAAACTAGGGGGCTCCCGGGGTCCGTTCTTC. This chain connects TRBV6-2 or TRBV6-3 to TRBJ2-1; 7 bases match TRBD1. The trim removed 7 bases at V and 15 bases at J, leaving 15 bases unmatched. Germline loops: CDR1 MNHEY, CDR2 SVGEGT. The CDR3 runs 13 residues.

The chain carries TRBV6-2 or TRBV6-3 and TRBJ2-3; the match to TRBD2 covers 7 bases. V was pared by 6 bases and J by 0 bases, with 6 bases of the junction left unmatched. The length of the CDR3 is 15 residues. Germline assignment: CDR1 MNHEY and CDR2 SVGEGT. CDR3 region: CASRASGYSTDTQYF. The CDR3 DNA reads as TGTGCCAGCAGGGCTAGCGGTTATAGCACAGATACGCAGTATTTT.

The gene calls are TRBV20-1 and TRBJ2-7; the match to TRBD2 covers 7 bases. V was clipped by 5 bases and J by 5 bases; unmatched bases: 9. This CDR3 comprises 13 residues. Germline-derived CDR1 and CDR2 are DFQATT and SNEGSKA (reference sequence). The CDR3 loop reads CSARDYLWDEQYF. The CDR3 coding sequence is TGCAGTGCTCGGGACTACTTATGGGACGAGCAGTACTTC.

The chain couples TRBV6-1 to TRBJ1-6, with D tentatively TRBD1 (6 bases). Germline assignment: CDR1 MNHNS and CDR2 SASEGT. The germline V and J ends were trimmed by 5 bases and 7 bases, with 18 bases remaining between them. The CDR3 runs 16 residues. CDR3 sequence: CASSLPTQGSNSPLHF. The CDR3 bases are TGTGCCAGCAGTCTCCCAACCCAGGGGTCCAATTCACCCCTCCACTTT.

This clonotype came up a few times. This chain connects TRBV20-1 to TRBJ1-5; no clear D gene. Germline V gene lookup returns CDR1 DFQATT and CDR2 SNEGSKA (reference sequence). The CDR3 length is 17 residues. The ends were cut back, 3 bases at V and 2 bases at J, with 20 bases in the middle. This chain's CDR3 is CSASRSLTGSGNQPQHF. The CDR3, as DNA: TGCAGTGCTAGTAGAAGTTTAACGGGGAGCGGCAATCAGCCCCAGCATTTT.

The chain combines TRBV18 with TRBJ1-2; the D gene is possibly TRBD1 (6 bases). The CDR3 loop spans 17 amino acids. V was cut by 1 base and J by 0 bases, with 15 bases left in between. Germline V lookup: CDR1 KGHSH, CDR2 LQKENI. CDR3 sequence reads: CASSPLPPGTSNYGYTF. The CDR3 DNA reads as TGTGCCAGCTCACCACTCCCACCCGGGACATCTAACTATGGCTACACCTTC.